A single sample is the source of the 21 T cell receptor beta chains below, sequenced in a study of control samples from healthy donors and cancer patients. Profiling relied on immunoSEQ multiplex PCR, and the TCRdb table lists in-frame clones only, not all of them. Of approximately 100,000 clones in the sample, roughly 89% were seen once. The sequencing input was blood. The receptors stem from a human donor in good health. The donor label of this sample is uncertain.

There are a few counts of this clone. V usage is TRBV24-1 and J usage is TRBJ2-7, with 7 bases fitting TRBD1. Germline V gene sequence: CDR1 KGHDR, CDR2 SFDVKD. The ends lost 3 bases at V and 2 bases at J; junction bases unmatched: 12. The CDR3 totals 17 residues. CDR3 sequence: CATSDLTGAETTYEQYF. CDR3 in DNA: TGTGCCACCAGTGATCTCACAGGGGCGGAGACTACCTACGAGCAGTACTTC.

The chain recombines TRBV12-3 or TRBV12-4 with TRBJ1-4; D is unclear. The CDR3 length is 13 residues. Trimming cost V 2 bases and J 8 bases, with 9 bases left between them. The chain's CDR3 is CASSLRETEKLFF. The CDR3 DNA reads TGTGCCAGCAGTTTAAGGGAAACCGAAAAACTGTTTTTT.

The chain links TRBV12-3 or TRBV12-4 to TRBJ1-1, with D uncertain. V was clipped by 5 bases and J by 5 bases, with 12 bases between them. The CDR3 length is 13 residues. This CDR3 is CASSMTGRTEAFF. CDR3 bases: TGTGCCAGCAGTATGACGGGAAGGACTGAAGCTTTCTTT.

This chain connects TRBV28 to TRBJ1-2; no definite D call. Germline CDR1 is MDHEN and CDR2 is SYDVKM. V was cut by 6 bases and J by 1 base, with 12 bases left in between. The CDR3 length is 14 residues. CDR3 nucleotide sequence: TGTGCCAGCAGAACCCCGACACATAACTATGGCTACACCTTC. The encoded protein is CASRTPTHNYGYTF.

V is TRBV19 and J is TRBJ1-1; D perhaps matches TRBD1 (6 bases). The V and J ends lost 7 bases and 4 bases respectively, with 19 bases between them. This CDR3 contains 15 residues. The germline CDR1 and CDR2 sequences are LNHDA and SQIVND (reference sequence). The CDR3 protein is CASMGGALGSTEAFF. CDR3 DNA sequence: TGTGCCAGTATGGGGGGGGCGCTTGGCAGCACTGAAGCTTTCTTT.

The chain joins TRBV12-5 to TRBJ1-1, with a weak D call TRBD1 (6 bases). CDR1 is LGHNT, CDR2 FRNRAP, per germline. The CDR3 runs to 16 residues. V shed 6 bases and J shed 6 bases, with 23 bases lying between them. The CDR3 protein is CASGATRAGAASEAFF. The CDR3 DNA reads as TGTGCTAGTGGCGCGACAAGGGCGGGGGCCGCCTCTGAAGCTTTCTTT. The full variable domain, its missing parts supplied by reference TRBV12-5 and TRBJ1-1, is DARVTQTPRHKVTEMGQEVTMRCQPILGHNTVFWYRQTMMQGLELLAYFRNRAPLDDSGMPKDRFSAEMPDATLATLKIQPSEPRDSAVYFCASGATRAGAASEAFFGQGTRLTVV.

The chain's CDR3 is CASSADRVETQYF. The CDR3, as DNA: TGTGCCAGCTCAGCCGACAGGGTAGAGACCCAGTACTTC. The chain couples TRBV18 to TRBJ2-5; 7 bases agree with TRBD1. The CDR3 runs 13 residues. Germline CDR1 is KGHSH and CDR2 is LQKENI. Trimming at V came to 5 bases and at J to 4 bases, leaving 4 bases not matched to a gene. Together with reference TRBV18 and TRBJ2-5, the CDR3 gives the full variable domain: NAGVMQNPRHLVRRRGQEARLRCSPMKGHSHVYWYRQLPEEGLKFMVYLQKENIIDESGMPKERFSAEFPKEGPSILRIQQVVRGDSAAYFCASSADRVETQYFGPGTRLLVL.

This chain uses TRBV5-1 with TRBJ2-1; D remains unclear. The germline CDR1 and CDR2 sequences are SGHRS and YFSETQ. There are 13 residues in the CDR3. The V end lost 1 base, the J end lost 8 bases, and 10 bases lay between the germline ends. The chain's CDR3 is CASSLPANYEQFF. The DNA for the CDR3 is TGCGCCAGCAGCTTGCCGGCTAACTATGAGCAGTTCTTC.

J is TRBJ2-5 and V is TRBV7-8, with D possibly being TRBD2 (6 bases). CDR1 is SGHVS and CDR2 is FQNEAQ in the germline V gene. Trimming removed 5 bases from V and 5 bases from J, with 9 bases in between. The CDR3 spans 12 residues. The CDR3, as DNA: TGTGCCAGCAGCCCTAGCGCGGAGACCCAGTACTTC. Protein sequence: CASSPSAETQYF.

The chain recombines TRBV4-3 with TRBJ1-1, with a possible D match to TRBD1 (6 bases). Per the germline V gene, CDR1 is LGHNA and CDR2 is YSLEER. CDR3 length equals 13 residues. The V gene lost 0 bases and the J gene lost 7 bases, with 9 bases spanning the gap. CDR3 bases: TGCGCCAGCAGCCAAGATCGGACAGTTGAAGCTTTCTTT. It translates to CASSQDRTVEAFF.

The chain carries TRBV18 and TRBJ1-1; D uncertain. This CDR3 spans 15 amino acids. Germline V gene sequence: CDR1 KGHSH, CDR2 LQKENI. Trimming took 2 bases from V and 0 from J, leaving 10 bases between them. In DNA, the CDR3 is TGTGCCAGCTCACCATCCCGAGCCCTGAACACTGAAGCTTTCTTT. It translates to CASSPSRALNTEAFF.

This clone was counted between two and nine times. The genes are TRBV3-1 (or the pseudogene TRBV3-2) and TRBJ2-1, with D possibly matching TRBD2 (5 bases). CDR1 and CDR2 (germline): LGHDT, YNNKEL (reference sequence). Trimming pared 1 base from V and 6 bases from J, leaving 13 bases between. The CDR3 length is 15 residues. CDR3 nucleotides: TGTGCCAGCAGCCAAGGGGCTGAGGGCATCAATGAGCAGTTCTTC. It is translated as CASSQGAEGINEQFF.

This chain connects TRBV10-3 to TRBJ2-2; 8 nucleotides line up with TRBD1. J was trimmed by 0 bases and V by 5 bases; bases with no gene match: 2. The CDR3 has 15 amino acids. Germline V gene sequence: CDR1 ENHRY, CDR2 SYGVKD. CDR3 nucleotide sequence: TGTGCCATCAGTCAGACAGGGGCGAACACCGGGGAGCTGTTTTTT. Translated: CAISQTGANTGELFF.

The chain recombines TRBV2 with TRBJ1-2, with a weak D call TRBD1 (6 bases). V was cut by 7 bases and J by 3 bases, with 12 bases left in between. The length of the CDR3 is 13 residues. Germline assignment: CDR1 SNHLY and CDR2 FYNNEI. CDR3 protein: CASTYEGDYGYTF. In DNA, the CDR3 is TGTGCCAGCACCTATGAGGGGGACTATGGCTACACCTTC.

CDR3 DNA sequence: TGTGCCAGCAGCGGGGGACAGGGAATCTACAATGAGCAGTTCTTC. Translating gives CASSGGQGIYNEQFF. This sequence joins TRBV5-4 and TRBJ2-1; 9 bases map to TRBD1. CDR3 size: 15 residues. V dropped 4 bases and J dropped 3; count of bases not matched to a gene: 5. Germline V gene data show CDR1 as SGHNT and CDR2 as YYREEE (reference sequence).

The chain joins TRBV27 to TRBJ2-3, with D unclear. From germline, CDR1 is MNHEY and CDR2 SMNVEV (reference sequence). The CDR3 runs 15 residues. With 6 bases removed from V and 0 bases from J, the gap between germline ends came to 13 bases. CDR3 in amino acids: CASRSTHGSTDTQYF. CDR3 DNA sequence: TGTGCCAGCAGATCTACCCATGGCAGCACAGATACGCAGTATTTT.

This chain links TRBV5-1 with TRBJ2-2; 8 bases match TRBD2. This CDR3 contains 16 residues. The germline gives CDR1 SGHRS, CDR2 YFSETQ. V shed 1 base and J 5 bases; nucleotides not matched to a gene: 7. CDR3 nucleotides: TGCGCCAGCAGCTTGTTCGGCGGGGGGCGAACCGGGGAGCTGTTTTTT. Protein: CASSLFGGGRTGELFF.

This chain links TRBV15 with TRBJ2-1; tentative D call: TRBD2 (6 bases). The CDR3 loop spans 15 amino acids. Per germline, CDR1 LNHNV and CDR2 YYDKDF (reference sequence). Trimming stripped 5 bases from V and 10 bases from J, with 21 bases between. CDR3 in amino acids: CATSGLTGGVREQFF. Here the CDR3 DNA reads TGTGCCACCAGCGGCCTCACCGGCGGGGTCCGGGAGCAGTTCTTC.

This chain links TRBV7-6 with TRBJ1-2; 8 bases agree with TRBD1. Germline V gene sequence: CDR1 SGHVS, CDR2 FNYEAQ. Trimming at V came to 5 bases and at J to 4 bases, leaving 6 bases not matched to a gene. This CDR3 has 14 residues. CDR3 sequence reads: CASSLDRGPYGYTF. CDR3 nucleotides: TGTGCCAGCAGCCTTGACAGGGGACCCTATGGCTACACCTTC.

The gene calls are TRBV19 and TRBJ1-2, with TRBD1 matching over 8 bases. This CDR3 spans 17 amino acids. Germline CDR1 and CDR2: LNHDA and SQIVND (reference sequence). The V segment lost 5 bases and the J segment 6 bases; nucleotides outside the gene matches: 17. The CDR3 region is CASSHQNPGGARNGYTF. For the CDR3, the DNA is TGTGCCAGTAGTCACCAAAATCCAGGGGGCGCAAGAAATGGCTACACCTTC.

This clone was counted only a few times. The genes are TRBV19 and TRBJ2-6; D is unclear. The CDR3 runs to 13 residues. V was pared by 6 bases and J by 6 bases, with 9 bases between. In germline, CDR1 is LNHDA, CDR2 SQIVND (reference sequence). In nucleotides, the CDR3 is TGTGCCAGTAGCTCCAGCGCGGCCAACGTCCTGACTTTC. As protein: CASSSSAANVLTF. The full variable domain, completed using reference TRBV19 and TRBJ2-6, is DGGITQSPKYLFRKEGQNVTLSCEQNLNHDAMYWYRQDPGQGLRLIYYSQIVNDFQKGDIAEGYSVSREKKESFPLTVTSAQKNPTAFYLCASSSSAANVLTFGAGSRLTVL.